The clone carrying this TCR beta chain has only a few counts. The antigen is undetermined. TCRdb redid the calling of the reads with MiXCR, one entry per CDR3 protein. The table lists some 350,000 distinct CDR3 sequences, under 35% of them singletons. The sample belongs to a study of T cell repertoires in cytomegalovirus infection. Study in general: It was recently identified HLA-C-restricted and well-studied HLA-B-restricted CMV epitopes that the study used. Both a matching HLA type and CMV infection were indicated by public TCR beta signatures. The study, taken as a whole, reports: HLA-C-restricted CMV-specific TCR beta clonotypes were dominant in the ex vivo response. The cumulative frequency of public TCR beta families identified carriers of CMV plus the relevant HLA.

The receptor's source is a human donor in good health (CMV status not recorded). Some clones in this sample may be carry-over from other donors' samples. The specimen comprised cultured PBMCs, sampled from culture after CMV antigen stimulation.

In DNA, the CDR3 is TGCAGCGTTAACACGGATTCCTACGAGCAGTACTTC. Amino acids: CSVNTDSYEQYF. The V gene is TRBV29-1, the J gene TRBJ2-7, with D uncertain. The CDR3 totals 12 residues. Germline lookup yields CDR1 SQVTM and CDR2 ANQGSEA. V was pared by 5 bases and J by 1 base, with 9 bases between.